This T cell receptor (beta chain) is from a study of spatial heterogeneity in lung cancer (dated by TCRdb to about 2019). In terms of the full investigation: Beta-chain transcripts were consistently detected in greater numbers than alpha-chain transcripts, which likely reflects a higher abundance of beta-chain transcripts. A strong correlation was found between TCR transcript counts in tumor regions and a T cell transcriptional module score from matched bulk RNA-seq. In the raw uncorrected reads, each unique combination of TCR and UMI appeared more than ten times on average. In non-small cell lung cancer, the study quantitatively compared TCR alpha and beta repertoires across several tumor regions, matched nontumor lung, and blood. TCR repertoire features were related to nonsynonymous mutation counts determined by whole-exome sequencing of tumor tissue. Both alpha and beta chains were TCR-sequenced in samples taken at surgery, namely 220 tumor regions, 62 to 70 matched nontumor lung samples and around 53 PBMC samples.

The time point label on this specimen signifies: sample taken at primary tumor resection. Samples were obtained from about 69 patients with early-stage, untreated non-small cell lung cancer from the lung TRACERx cohort. Whole RNA extracted from tumor and nontumor lung tissue, or from cryopreserved PBMC samples, was used for TCR sequencing without cell sorting. Only patients for whom sufficient RNA was available from at least two tumor regions were selected for TCR sequencing. Before being selected, tumor and adjacent nontumor lung specimens were reviewed by a lung pathologist. This clonotype is medium-sized (0.01 to 0.1%) in its sample. It lacks a known antigen. No base qualities exist here, and no much larger clone lies one base off it. The library was generated by 5' RACE. The sample was run on a NextSeq 500. The TCR library protocol attached a unique molecular identifier to each TCR cDNA molecule to allow correction of PCR and sequencing errors. As for the authors' bioinformatics: TCR identification, UMI-based error correction and CDR3 extraction were performed with Decombinator tools. TCRs above a frequency of 2 per 1,000, corresponding to the top 1% of the tumor frequency distribution, were defined as expanded. Expanded tumor TCRs were classed as regional if statistically deemed absent (corrected P<0.05) from at least one tumor region, otherwise ubiquitous. Renyi diversity was computed with the R vegan package after each repertoire had been subsampled 100 times to 5,000 TCRs. To build CDR3 similarity networks, amino acid triplet string-kernel similarity was used, and CDR3s were connected when their pairwise similarity was above 0.82. TCRdb took the public reads, trimmed them with fastp at Q25, ran MiXCR for clone calling and kept in-frame beta chains. Each entry is one CDR3 protein sequence, shown with its most common DNA and genes. TCRdb, not the authors, supplied the V and J calls. Present in this sample are several thousand distinct CDR3 sequences, about 15% of which were seen just once. Approximately 22% of the sample goes to the ten largest clones.

Results the study describes overall, beyond this receptor: TCR-seq coverage of tumor T cells was estimated to be only about 7% for alpha chains and more than 11% for beta chains. Additional single-cell paired TCR alpha and beta sequencing was considered necessary to confirm, at a functional level, the hypothesis that regional TCRs recognize regional mutations. The number of expanded intratumoral alpha and beta TCRs correlated with the tumor nonsynonymous mutation count. Counts of ubiquitous and regional expanded TCRs were found to correlate with counts of ubiquitous and regional nonsynonymous mutations, respectively.

The CDR3 holds 15 amino acids from the cysteine to the phenylalanine. The read is trimmed to its CDR3 DNA, 45 bases read in frame from base 1. Deletion took 4 bases off V and 6 bases off J, with a span of 17 bases between the germline ends. CDR1 and CDR2, per the germline V gene, are KGHSH and LQKENI. The chain couples TRBV18 to TRBJ2-3; the D call is tentative, TRBD1 or TRBD2, as each matches 5 bases. The sample was lung tumor tissue, taken at surgery. This sequence was found in a female donor with early-stage non-small cell lung cancer. The CDR3 region has the sequence CASSRRDPSKDTQYF. The nucleotides read TGTGCCAGCTCACGCAGGGACCCCTCTAAGGATACGCAGTATTTT.